This T cell receptor (beta chain) derives from a study of OX40 agonist ivuxolimab in advanced cancers. Patients with a history of autoimmune disease or on systemic immunosuppression were excluded. Study-wide findings and caveats: Expanded clones tended on average to be more numerous among CD8+ T cells than CD4+. Among some nonresponders, normalized T-cell clonal expansion was also low. In the 0.1 to 3.0 mg/kg range, CD4+ and CD8+ blood T cells had expanded clonally by week 6.

This CDR3 is built from 14 residues. Germline V gene data show CDR1 as SGHDT and CDR2 as YYEEEE. V dropped 0 bases and J dropped 5 bases, with 11 bases sitting between them. Only in-frame clones appear in the TCRdb table, and some are missing; sequencing was by immunoSEQ multiplex PCR. Altogether 85,000 to 120,000 clones are present, about nine tenths being singletons, with the ten largest covering around 0.5%. Remarks on this clone: Antigen: not known.

The specimen comprised CD4+ or CD8+ T cells sorted from blood, sampled in a trial of the OX40 agonist ivuxolimab. The chain uses TRBV5-6 and TRBJ1-2; D may be TRBD1 (6 bases). This sequence originates from an adult with an advanced solid tumor such as melanoma, head and neck, liver or kidney cancer. The CDR3 spells CASSLGRGSYGYTF. DNA for the CDR3: TGTGCCAGCAGCTTGGGCAGGGGTTCTTATGGCTACACCTTC.